Shown below are 24 T cell receptor beta chains from a single sample sequenced in a study of control samples from healthy donors and cancer patients. The repertoire was sequenced with immunoSEQ multiplex PCR; TCRdb's copy has only in-frame clones and lacks some. Among roughly 130,000 clones listed, more than 85% were seen once. The sequenced sample was blood. These receptors originate from a man between 18 and 35 years old in good health.

V gene TRBV5-6 combines with J gene TRBJ1-1, with D unclear. Germline CDR1 and CDR2: SGHDT and YYEEEE. This CDR3 is 14 amino acids long. V was trimmed by 2 bases and J by 4 bases, leaving 12 bases between them. The CDR3 nucleotides are TGTGCCAGCAGCTTTGGTGATCTCGGCACTGAAGCTTTCTTT. Protein: CASSFGDLGTEAFF.

The rearrangement links TRBV6-5 to TRBJ2-1; D gene unclear. This CDR3 is 11 amino acids long. The V and J ends lost 10 bases and 7 bases respectively, with 11 bases between them. Germline V lookup: CDR1 MNHEY, CDR2 SVGAGI. The CDR3 region has the DNA TGTGCCACGGCGGCGAGTAATGAGCAGTTCTTC. It specifies CATAASNEQFF.

J is TRBJ2-3 and V is TRBV9, with 9 bases lining up with TRBD2. This CDR3 is 17 amino acids long. V gave up 0 bases and J gave up 2 bases; unmatched junction bases: 7. The germline V gene has CDR1 SGDLS and CDR2 YYNGEE. In DNA form, the CDR3 reads TGTGCCAGCAGCGTAGCCGGAGCGGGGGGCATCACAGATACGCAGTATTTT. Amino acid sequence: CASSVAGAGGITDTQYF.

The chain has TRBV6-6 and TRBJ2-1; 7 nucleotides line up with TRBD1. The CDR3 is 15 amino acids. The V and J ends lost 2 bases and 3 bases, in that order; junction bases with no gene match: 4. The germline gives CDR1 MNHNY, CDR2 SVGAGI (reference sequence). The DNA for the CDR3 is TGTGCCAGCAGTTACAAGACAGGGATCTACAATGAGCAGTTCTTC. It translates to CASSYKTGIYNEQFF.

The rearrangement uses TRBV5-1 and TRBJ1-4, with D maybe TRBD1 (5 bases). V dropped 4 bases and J dropped 10 bases, with 14 bases sitting between them. Germline V gene sequence: CDR1 SGHRS, CDR2 YFSETQ. This CDR3 contains 13 residues. The CDR3: CASSPDTLGKLFF. The CDR3 DNA reads as TGCGCCAGCAGCCCGGACACATTAGGAAAACTGTTTTTT.

The gene calls are TRBV6-2 or TRBV6-3 and TRBJ2-2, with D maybe TRBD2 (5 bases). From germline, CDR1 is MNHEY and CDR2 SVGEGT. The CDR3 contains 13 residues. The V end lost 6 bases, the J end lost 5 bases, and 10 bases lay between the germline ends. CDR3: CASSPRDTGELFF. CDR3 nucleotides: TGTGCCAGCAGCCCCCGGGATACCGGGGAGCTGTTTTTT.

Only one count was recorded for this clone. CDR3 region: CASSQVVGGYTGELFF. The CDR3, as DNA: TGTGCCAGCAGCCAAGTCGTCGGGGGGTACACCGGGGAGCTGTTTTTT. The chain links TRBV14 to TRBJ2-2; 7 nucleotides align to TRBD2. The V segment lost 1 base and the J segment 3 bases; nucleotides outside the gene matches: 5. The germline gives CDR1 SGHDN, CDR2 FVKESK. The CDR3 extends over 16 amino acids.

DNA of the CDR3: TGTGCCAGCAGCGGACAGGGGATAAGCTCTGGAAACACCATATATTTT. This sequence encodes CASSGQGISSGNTIYF. The chain combines TRBV5-6 with TRBJ1-3; TRBD1 aligns across 9 bases. This CDR3 comprises 16 residues. The germline V gene encodes CDR1 SGHDT and CDR2 YYEEEE. The ends lost 4 bases at V and 0 bases at J; junction bases unmatched: 5. The full variable domain, with the rest looked up from reference TRBV5-6 and TRBJ1-3, is DAGVTQSPTHLIKTRGQQVTLRCSPKSGHDTVSWYQQALGQGPQFIFQYYEEEERQRGNFPDRFSGHQFPNYSSELNVNALLLGDSALYLCASSGQGISSGNTIYFGEGSWLTVV.

The chain recombines TRBV11-2 with TRBJ1-1; 10 bases match TRBD1. The CDR3 is 15 amino acids. Germline V gene lookup returns CDR1 SGHAT and CDR2 FQNNGV. V gave up 5 bases and J gave up 4 bases; unmatched junction bases: 7. CDR3 residues: CASSVRQGAVTEAFF. The CDR3 coding sequence is TGTGCCAGCAGCGTCCGACAGGGGGCCGTCACTGAAGCTTTCTTT.

This clone was detected a few times. Other nucleotide sequences from this sample produce the same CDR3. The rearrangement uses TRBV7-9 and TRBJ2-7; D is uncertain. The germline V gene has CDR1 SEHNR and CDR2 FQNEAQ (reference sequence). The length of the CDR3 is 13 residues. The ends were cut back, 4 bases at V and 1 base at J, with 8 bases in the middle. CDR3 amino acids: CASSSGSSYEQYF. In nucleotides, the CDR3 is TGTGCCAGCAGCTCAGGTTCTTCCTACGAGCAGTACTTC.

The chain joins TRBV7-9 to TRBJ1-2, with 9 bases fitting TRBD1. Trimming took 3 bases from V and 3 from J; bases not matched to a gene: 2. Germline V gene data show CDR1 as SEHNR and CDR2 as FQNEAQ (reference sequence). The length of the CDR3 is 14 residues. CDR3 sequence reads: CASSLDRGDYGYTF. In DNA form, the CDR3 reads TGTGCCAGCAGCTTGGACAGGGGTGACTATGGCTACACCTTC.

This clone was seen just once. The chain combines TRBV25-1 with TRBJ1-1; perhaps TRBD1 as D (5 bases). This CDR3 region has 16 residues. Trimming stripped 0 bases from V and 6 bases from J, with 17 bases between. In germline, CDR1 is MGHDK, CDR2 SYGVNS. The CDR3 here is CASSEYHLAGRPEAFF. The CDR3 nucleotides are TGTGCCAGCAGTGAATATCACCTCGCGGGGCGGCCTGAAGCTTTCTTT.

The chain joins TRBV6-6 to TRBJ2-2, with 15 bases that match TRBD2. The CDR3 length is 16 residues. J gave up 6 bases and V 6 bases, and 5 bases lay outside the gene matches. From germline, CDR1 is MNHNY and CDR2 SVGAGI (reference sequence). DNA for the CDR3: TGTGCCAGCAGCCCCGGGACTAGCGGGGGGCCCGGGGAGCTGTTTTTT. This sequence encodes CASSPGTSGGPGELFF.

CDR3 bases: TGTGCCAGCAGCGGAGGGGCCTCGGACACTGAAGCTTTCTTT. This gives the protein CASSGGASDTEAFF. The chain recombines TRBV7-2 with TRBJ1-1; D perhaps matches TRBD1 (5 bases). The CDR3 spans 14 residues. V was shortened by 5 bases and J by 3 bases, with 13 bases between the two germline ends. CDR1 is SGHTA, CDR2 FQGNSA, per germline. The complete variable domain, with remaining parts taken from reference TRBV7-2 and TRBJ1-1, reads GAGVSQSPSNKVTEKGKDVELRCDPISGHTALYWYRQSLGQGLEFLIYFQGNSAPDKSGLPSDRFSAERTGGSVSTLTIQRTQQEDSAVYLCASSGGASDTEAFFGQGTRLTVV.

The rearrangement uses TRBV19 and TRBJ1-2, with unresolved D. V was shortened by 5 bases and J by 0 bases, with 19 bases between the two germline ends. There are 17 residues in the CDR3. Germline CDR1 and CDR2: LNHDA and SQIVND (reference sequence). CDR3 sequence: CASSPKGGFATNYGYTF. In DNA form, the CDR3 reads TGTGCCAGTAGTCCCAAGGGCGGTTTTGCTACTAACTATGGCTACACCTTC.

This rearrangement joins TRBV3-1 (or the pseudogene TRBV3-2) to TRBJ1-5, with D unresolved. Trimming stripped 4 bases from V and 5 bases from J, with 9 bases between. Germline loops: CDR1 LGHDT, CDR2 YNNKEL (reference sequence). The CDR3 sequence is 13 residues long. The CDR3 sequence: CASSRTRYQPQHF. The CDR3 region has the DNA TGTGCCAGCAGCCGCACCCGATATCAGCCCCAGCATTTT.

The rearrangement joins TRBV3-1 (or the pseudogene TRBV3-2) to TRBJ2-5; TRBD2 matches at 11 bases. CDR1 is LGHDT, CDR2 YNNKEL, per germline (reference sequence). The V segment lost 2 bases and the J segment 5 bases; nucleotides outside the gene matches: 10. The CDR3 is 17 residues long. CDR3 nucleotide sequence: TGTGCCAGCAGCCAACCCCTGACTAGCGGGGTGATGGAGACCCAGTACTTC. It codes for CASSQPLTSGVMETQYF.

The V call is TRBV4-1, the J call TRBJ2-1; D remains ambiguous. The CDR3 has 14 amino acids. Germline V gene sequence: CDR1 MGHRA, CDR2 YSYEKL. Deletions cut 0 bases from V and 3 bases from J, with 6 bases between. The CDR3 loop is CASSQDDFYNEQFF. The CDR3 region has the DNA TGCGCCAGCAGCCAAGACGATTTCTACAATGAGCAGTTCTTC.

The rearrangement links TRBV27 to TRBJ1-5; 9 nucleotides agree with TRBD1. Germline V CDR1 and CDR2: MNHEY, SMNVEV (reference sequence). Germline trimming cut 4 bases from V and 11 bases from J; bases unmatched to any gene: 9. The CDR3 is made up of 14 amino acids. The CDR3 DNA is TGTGCCAGCAGTTCCTGGGACAGGGCTGAGACCCAGCATTTT. As protein: CASSSWDRAETQHF.

The CDR3, as DNA: TGTGCCAGCAGCGGTACCGGGACAGGGGGCAACACCATATATTTT. It is translated as CASSGTGTGGNTIYF. This chain links TRBV5-4 with TRBJ1-3; 12 nucleotides match TRBD1. CDR1 SGHNT and CDR2 YYREEE come from the germline V gene (reference sequence). There are 15 residues in the CDR3. V was pared by 4 bases and J by 7 bases, with 6 bases of the junction left unmatched.

V and J are TRBV9 and TRBJ2-3; the D gene is possibly TRBD2 (7 bases). CDR3 size: 15 residues. Per germline, CDR1 SGDLS and CDR2 YYNGEE. V lost 2 bases and J 5 bases, leaving 15 bases between the germline ends. The CDR3 bases are TGTGCCAGCAGCGTCGCATGGGGGGGGCAAGATACGCAGTATTTT. Translated, it gives CASSVAWGGQDTQYF.

This chain connects TRBV19 to TRBJ1-1; 10 nucleotides line up with TRBD1. CDR1 is LNHDA, CDR2 SQIVND, per germline (reference sequence). This CDR3 spans 14 amino acids. The trim removed 6 bases at V and 5 bases at J, leaving 6 bases unmatched. The CDR3 region is CASSNDRGPTEAFF. DNA for the CDR3: TGTGCCAGTAGCAACGACAGGGGGCCTACTGAAGCTTTCTTT.

This chain uses TRBV2 with TRBJ1-4, with 8 bases matching TRBD1. Germline values: CDR1 SNHLY, CDR2 FYNNEI. J lost 0 bases, V lost 11 bases, and 5 bases had no gene match. The CDR3 loop spans 14 amino acids. The CDR3 DNA reads as TGTGCCTCAGGGGGCACCACAACTAATGAAAAACTGTTTTTT. Translating it yields CASGGTTTNEKLFF.

The chain links TRBV3-1 (or the pseudogene TRBV3-2) to TRBJ2-3; D may be TRBD2 (5 bases). From germline, CDR1 is LGHDT and CDR2 YNNKEL (reference sequence). Trimming removed 4 bases from V and 6 bases from J, with 17 bases in between. This CDR3 has 15 amino acids. The CDR3 sequence is CASSLLVGVGDTQYF. CDR3 coding DNA: TGTGCCAGCAGCCTCTTGGTCGGGGTCGGGGATACGCAGTATTTT.